The 20 T cell receptor beta chains given below trace back to one sample, sequenced in a study of T cells after yellow fever vaccination. One entry per CDR3 protein, called by TCRdb with MiXCR from the 5' RACE reads. This sample has 200,000 to 250,000 distinct CDR3 sequences, with 3% to 3.5% found just once. Sequencing was performed on CD4+ T cells sorted from PBMCs, taken 10 days after the yellow fever booster vaccination. The receptors come from a man between 18 and 35 years old who received the YFV17D yellow fever vaccine.

This clonotype was detected a few times. This chain's CDR3 is CASSVRLRGSFGSLYTQYF. In nucleotides, the CDR3 is TGTGCCAGCAGTGTCCGACTACGGGGCAGCTTCGGATCCTTATATACGCAGTATTTT. This chain joins TRBV7-9 and TRBJ2-3, with D perhaps being TRBD1 or TRBD2 (5 bases each). V lost 6 bases, J lost 7 bases, and 32 bases lay in between. The germline V gene has CDR1 SEHNR and CDR2 FQNEAQ (reference sequence). This CDR3 region has 19 residues. Variable domain in full (rest from reference TRBV7-9 and TRBJ2-3): DTGVSQNPRHKITKRGQNVTFRCDPISEHNRLYWYRQTLGQGPEFLTYFQNEAQLEKSRLLSDRFSAERPKGSFSTLEIQRTEQGDSAMYLCASSVRLRGSFGSLYTQYFGPGTRLTVL.

The sample holds many counts of this clonotype. This chain links TRBV6-5 with TRBJ1-3, with D possibly matching TRBD1 (6 bases). Trimming pared 4 bases from V and 5 bases from J, leaving 15 bases between. Germline V CDR1 and CDR2: MNHEY, SVGAGI. This CDR3 contains 15 residues. CDR3 region: CASSSSTGGRNTIYF. The CDR3 nucleotides read TGTGCCAGCAGTTCGTCCACGGGGGGGCGAAACACCATATATTTT.

A few counts support this clonotype. The chain carries TRBV4-3 and TRBJ2-3; 7 bases align to TRBD2. V dropped 0 bases and J dropped 5; count of bases not matched to a gene: 11. This CDR3 has 17 amino acids. CDR1 LGHNA and CDR2 YSLEER come from the germline V gene. The CDR3 loop reads CASSQDSQRGRIDTQYF. CDR3 nucleotide sequence: TGCGCCAGCAGCCAAGATTCCCAGCGGGGAAGGATAGATACGCAGTATTTT.

V and J are TRBV6-2 or TRBV6-3 and TRBJ2-1, with D possibly being TRBD2 (6 bases). In germline, CDR1 is MNHEY, CDR2 SVGEGT. This CDR3 region has 16 residues. V lost 2 bases and J 2 bases, leaving 13 bases between the germline ends. The CDR3 spells CASSYQGSGPYNEQFF. CDR3 DNA sequence: TGTGCCAGCAGTTACCAGGGTAGCGGACCCTACAATGAGCAGTTCTTC.

This clonotype was seen repeatedly, ten times or more. The chain combines TRBV5-1 with TRBJ1-2; D call uncertain. V was trimmed by 0 bases and J by 6 bases, leaving 15 bases between them. Germline CDR1 is SGHRS and CDR2 is YFSETQ. The CDR3 totals 15 residues. CDR3 sequence (DNA): TGCGCCAGCAGCTTGGCCCCTCGCAGTACGAATGGCTACACCTTC. Protein sequence: CASSLAPRSTNGYTF.

In this sample, this clonotype turned up many times. The chain recombines TRBV6-5 with TRBJ2-3, with D possibly being TRBD1 (6 bases). Germline V gene sequence: CDR1 MNHEY, CDR2 SVGAGI. Trimming removed 4 bases at V and 2 bases at J, with 7 bases between. CDR3 length: 13 amino acids. CDR3 in DNA: TGTGCCAGCAGTTGGGACAACACAGATACGCAGTATTTT. This sequence encodes CASSWDNTDTQYF.

The chain links TRBV7-2 to TRBJ1-2; weak D call: TRBD1 (5 bases). The CDR3 covers 12 residues. Germline lookup yields CDR1 SGHTA and CDR2 FQGNSA. V shed 5 bases and J shed 7 bases, with 11 bases lying between them. DNA for the CDR3: TGTGCCAGCAGCCGGGACGTTGTTGGCTACACCTTC. Its translation is CASSRDVVGYTF.

At least ten counts were recorded for this clonotype. The rearrangement joins TRBV11-2 to TRBJ2-1, with 8 positions matching TRBD1. Trimming took 3 bases from V and 8 from J; bases not matched to a gene: 9. Germline V gene sequence: CDR1 SGHAT, CDR2 FQNNGV. The CDR3 extends over 15 amino acids. CDR3 sequence reads: CASSFQGAQSDEQFF. For the CDR3, the DNA is TGTGCCAGCAGCTTCCAGGGGGCGCAATCGGATGAGCAGTTCTTC.

This clonotype occurred a few times. The chain couples TRBV7-2 to TRBJ1-2; D not certain. The germline V gene encodes CDR1 SGHTA and CDR2 FQGNSA. CDR3 size: 15 residues. The V end lost 1 base, the J end lost 4 bases, and 13 bases lay between the germline ends. CDR3 DNA: TGTGCCAGCAGCTTAGGGGTCTTTACCCTCTATGGCTACACCTTC. Translation gives CASSLGVFTLYGYTF.

The chain links TRBV6-6 to TRBJ2-1, with D possibly TRBD1 on 5 matching bases. The CDR3 contains 12 residues. The V gene lost 6 bases and the J gene lost 8 bases, with 11 bases spanning the gap. CDR1 MNHNY and CDR2 SVGAGI come from the germline V gene (reference sequence). Here the CDR3 reads CASSPIGDEQFF. In nucleotides, the CDR3 is TGTGCCAGCAGCCCGATAGGGGATGAGCAGTTCTTC.

This clonotype was seen many times. V is TRBV20-1 and J is TRBJ2-2; D may be TRBD2 (6 bases). CDR3 length: 14 amino acids. Germline CDR1 reads DFQATT; CDR2 reads SNEGSKA (reference sequence). Trimming pared 3 bases from V and 0 bases from J, leaving 8 bases between. The CDR3 coding sequence is TGCAGTGCTAGGGTAGCGGCGAACACCGGGGAGCTGTTTTTT. It codes for CSARVAANTGELFF.

This clonotype was picked up a small number of times. The CDR3 spells CAFGIRVRETQYF. The CDR3 coding sequence is TGTGCCTTTGGTATTAGAGTTAGAGAGACCCAGTACTTC. The chain couples TRBV30 to TRBJ2-5; no firm D call. The CDR3 has 13 residues. V gave up 7 bases and J gave up 4 bases, with 16 bases separating them. CDR1 and CDR2 (germline): GTSNPN, SVGIG (reference sequence).

This clonotype was seen a few times. The rearrangement uses TRBV5-4 and TRBJ1-6; tentatively, D is TRBD1 (5 bases). CDR1 SGHNT and CDR2 YYREEE come from the germline V gene (reference sequence). The ends were cut back, 7 bases at V and 4 bases at J, with 9 bases in the middle. The CDR3 consists of 13 residues. CDR3 nucleotide sequence: TGTGCCAGCTCACGACAGTATAATTCACCCCTCCACTTT. Its protein product is CASSRQYNSPLHF.

The chain is built from TRBV5-1 and TRBJ1-2; D remains ambiguous. Per germline, CDR1 SGHRS and CDR2 YFSETQ. Deletions cut 3 bases from V and 4 bases from J, with 16 bases between. The CDR3 runs to 15 residues. The CDR3 is CASSSSGSLVYGYTF. The CDR3 DNA is TGCGCCAGCAGCTCCTCAGGTAGTCTTGTCTATGGCTACACCTTC.

This clonotype was counted ten times or more. The V gene is TRBV20-1, the J gene TRBJ2-5; D uncertain. The germline V gene has CDR1 DFQATT and CDR2 SNEGSKA (reference sequence). The CDR3 extends over 13 amino acids. V was pared by 0 bases and J by 1 base, with 6 bases between. The CDR3 DNA reads as TGCAGTGCTAGAGATCTTGCCCAAGAGACCCAGTACTTC. Translating it yields CSARDLAQETQYF.

In its sample, this clonotype was seen many times. This chain joins TRBV5-5 and TRBJ2-1; D uncertain. Deletions cut 0 bases from V and 7 bases from J, with 14 bases between. Germline loops: CDR1 SGHKS, CDR2 YYEKEE (reference sequence). The CDR3 runs to 15 residues. The CDR3 bases are TGTGCCAGCAGCTTGGAATCTCTAGTCTGGAATGAGCAGTTCTTC. It codes for CASSLESLVWNEQFF.

The table lists this clonotype with a few counts. The chain recombines TRBV18 with TRBJ1-2; 7 positions agree with TRBD1. The CDR3 contains 16 residues. The germline gives CDR1 KGHSH, CDR2 LQKENI. The junction had 13 bases not matched to a gene; V was cut back by 3 bases and J by 6 bases. The CDR3 loop reads CASSPYEGGRGNGYTF. DNA of the CDR3: TGTGCCAGCTCACCTTATGAAGGGGGCAGAGGGAATGGCTACACCTTC.

At least ten counts were recorded for this clonotype. The chain links TRBV7-2 to TRBJ1-5; no clear D. Germline lookup yields CDR1 SGHTA and CDR2 FQGNSA. Trimming took 5 bases from V and 1 from J, leaving 21 bases between them. The length of the CDR3 is 18 residues. Here the CDR3 reads CASSRPWRSPKSNQPQHF. CDR3 nucleotides: TGTGCCAGCAGCCGCCCATGGCGGTCGCCCAAGAGCAATCAGCCCCAGCATTTT.

This clonotype was recorded a few times. The V and J genes are TRBV7-2 and TRBJ1-5; D unresolved. The CDR3 spans 14 residues. V was clipped by 5 bases and J by 2 bases, with 10 bases between them. CDR1 is SGHTA and CDR2 is FQGNSA in the germline V gene. The CDR3 here is CASSPQLGNQPQHF. The CDR3, as DNA: TGTGCCAGCAGCCCACAGCTTGGCAATCAGCCCCAGCATTTT.

This chain uses TRBV5-4 with TRBJ2-7; 12 nucleotides match TRBD2. The CDR3 consists of 16 residues. Germline values: CDR1 SGHNT, CDR2 YYREEE (reference sequence). Germline trimming cut 4 bases from V and 3 bases from J; bases unmatched to any gene: 8. The CDR3 DNA reads as TGTGCCAGCAGCCCTAGCGGGGGGGCGTCGGTCTACGAGCAGTACTTC. This gives the protein CASSPSGGASVYEQYF.